The text below deals with one T cell receptor (beta chain). As yet, its antigen is unknown. The source of the sample is a study of T cells after yellow fever vaccination. Study details: For low cell numbers, libraries were made with SMART-Seq v4 Ultra Low Input. Findings of the study overall: Detected again after the booster were most primary-vaccination clones, at approximately 95% CD4 and approximately 90% CD8.

The V and J ends lost 7 bases and 5 bases respectively, with 11 bases between them. The length of the CDR3 is 13 residues. Per the germline V gene, CDR1 is MNHEY and CDR2 is SMNVEV (reference sequence). TCRdb reprocessed the 5' RACE reads with MiXCR, giving one entry per CDR3 protein. The profile shows around 610,000 distinct CDR3 sequences, approximately 12% of them singletons. The specimen comprised PBMCs, sampled on the day of the yellow fever booster vaccination. The chain joins TRBV27 to TRBJ2-2; D not certain. This receptor was identified in a man aged 30 to 45 who received the YFV17D yellow fever vaccine. The CDR3 DNA sequence: TGTGCCAGCATGCTAACCGGGACCGGGGAGCTGTTTTTT. Amino acids: CASMLTGTGELFF.